These 2 T cell receptor beta chains share one sample of origin, sequenced in a study of OX40 agonist ivuxolimab in advanced cancers. Measured with immunoSEQ multiplex PCR; TCRdb has only the in-frame clones, and not every one. The sample consists of about 88,000 clones, just under 90% of them appearing once. This sample comprised CD4+ or CD8+ T cells sorted from blood, obtained in a trial of the OX40 agonist ivuxolimab. The receptors were sampled from an adult with an advanced solid tumor such as melanoma, head and neck, liver or kidney cancer.

The chain uses TRBV19 and TRBJ1-2; possible D gene TRBD1, 6 bases. The CDR3 length is 12 residues. Trimming removed 6 bases from V and 7 bases from J, with 12 bases in between. CDR1 is LNHDA, CDR2 SQIVND, per germline (reference sequence). CDR3 protein: CASSPGAGGYTF. CDR3 DNA sequence: TGTGCCAGTAGCCCAGGGGCTGGTGGCTACACCTTC.

This chain joins TRBV5-6 and TRBJ2-7, with a possible D match to TRBD1 (6 bases). Trimming pared 4 bases from V and 1 base from J, leaving 15 bases between. The CDR3 spans 15 residues. The germline V gene has CDR1 SGHDT and CDR2 YYEEEE. CDR3 region: CASSRDYRESYEQYF. CDR3 nucleotides: TGTGCCAGCAGCCGCGACTACAGGGAGTCCTACGAGCAGTACTTC. The whole variable domain, filled in from reference TRBV5-6 and TRBJ2-7, reads DAGVTQSPTHLIKTRGQQVTLRCSPKSGHDTVSWYQQALGQGPQFIFQYYEEEERQRGNFPDRFSGHQFPNYSSELNVNALLLGDSALYLCASSRDYRESYEQYFGPGTRLTVT.